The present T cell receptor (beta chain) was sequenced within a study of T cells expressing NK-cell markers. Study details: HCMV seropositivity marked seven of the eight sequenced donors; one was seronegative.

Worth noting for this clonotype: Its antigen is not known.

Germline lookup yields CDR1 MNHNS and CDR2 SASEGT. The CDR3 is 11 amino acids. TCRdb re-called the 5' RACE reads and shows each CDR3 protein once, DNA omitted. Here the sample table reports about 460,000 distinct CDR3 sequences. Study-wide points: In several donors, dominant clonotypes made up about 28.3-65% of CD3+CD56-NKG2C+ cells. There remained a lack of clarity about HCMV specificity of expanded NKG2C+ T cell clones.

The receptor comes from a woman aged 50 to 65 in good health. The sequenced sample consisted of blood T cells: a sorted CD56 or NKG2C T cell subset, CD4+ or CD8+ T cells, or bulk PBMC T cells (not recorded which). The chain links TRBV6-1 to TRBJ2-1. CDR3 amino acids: CASSEAQAQFF.